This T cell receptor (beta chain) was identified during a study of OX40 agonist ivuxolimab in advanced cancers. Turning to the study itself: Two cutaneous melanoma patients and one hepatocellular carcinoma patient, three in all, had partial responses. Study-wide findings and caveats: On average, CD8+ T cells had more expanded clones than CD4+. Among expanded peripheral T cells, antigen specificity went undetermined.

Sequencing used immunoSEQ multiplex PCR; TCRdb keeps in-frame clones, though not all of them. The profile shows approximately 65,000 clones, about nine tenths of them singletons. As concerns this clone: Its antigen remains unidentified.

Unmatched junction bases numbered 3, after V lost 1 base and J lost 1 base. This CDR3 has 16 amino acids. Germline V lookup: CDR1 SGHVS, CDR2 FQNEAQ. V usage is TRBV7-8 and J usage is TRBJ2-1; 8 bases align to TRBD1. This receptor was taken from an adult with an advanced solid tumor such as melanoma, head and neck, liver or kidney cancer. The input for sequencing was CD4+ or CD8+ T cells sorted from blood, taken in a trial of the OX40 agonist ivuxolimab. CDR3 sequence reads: CASSLGGTGSYNEQFF. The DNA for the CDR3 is TGTGCCAGCAGCTTAGGGGGGACAGGATCCTACAATGAGCAGTTCTTC.